This T cell receptor beta chain is drawn from a study of vaccination effects on CD4 cells after COVID-19. The assay was immunoSEQ multiplex PCR, and TCRdb's table has in-frame clones only and misses some. The sample consists of 17,000 or so clones, about 70% of them appearing once. Pools of viral peptides were used by the ViraFEST assay to expand antigen-specific CD4+ T cells ahead of sequencing. Culture lasted roughly eleven days before CD4+ T cell isolation. Documented for the person is a PCR-confirmed SARS-CoV-2 infection occurring between March and December 2020. Comment on this clone: Its target is not known.

The sample consisted of CD4+ T cells from PBMCs cultured with SARS-CoV-2 spike peptides, taken before COVID-19 vaccination. This clonotype was sampled from a human donor who had a prior SARS-CoV-2 infection.

Here the CDR3 reads CASKGGGNEQFF. The CDR3 bases are TGTGCCAGCAAGGGCGGTGGCAATGAGCAGTTCTTC. V gene TRBV12-3 or TRBV12-4 combines with J gene TRBJ2-1; D unresolved. The CDR3 covers 12 residues. Trimming stripped 7 bases from V and 6 bases from J, with 10 bases between.